Shown below are 23 T cell receptor beta chains from a single sample sequenced in a study of spatial heterogeneity in lung cancer. Study-level findings and limits: One measure, the expanded intratumoral alpha and beta TCR count, tracked tumor mutation counts.

The sample's time point: sample taken at primary tumor resection. Each CDR3 protein is one row after TCRdb ran MiXCR on the 5' RACE reads. The sample carries thousands of distinct CDR3 sequences, less than 40% recorded once. These TCRs' antigens remain unknown. Sequenced material: lung tumor tissue, taken at surgery. Receptors originate from a male donor with early-stage non-small cell lung cancer.

This clonotype is medium-sized within its sample. The chain carries TRBV20-1 and TRBJ1-5; D uncertain. V gave up 3 bases and J gave up 4 bases, with 7 bases separating them. In germline, CDR1 is DFQATT, CDR2 SNEGSKA (reference sequence). The CDR3 totals 12 residues. The CDR3 protein is CSARGQNQPQHF. The CDR3 nucleotides read TGCAGTGCTAGGGGCCAGAATCAGCCCCAGCATTTT.

This clonotype was counted only a few times. The genes are TRBV5-1 and TRBJ2-6; D ambiguous. The CDR3 sequence is 15 residues long. V was cut by 0 bases and J by 0 bases, with 4 bases left in between. The V gene's germline CDR1 is SGHRS and CDR2 YFSETQ. CDR3 in amino acids: CASSLGNSGANVLTF. CDR3 bases: TGCGCCAGCAGCTTGGGAAACTCTGGGGCCAACGTCCTGACTTTC.

By share of the sample, this clonotype is medium-sized. The chain links TRBV5-1 to TRBJ2-4; D might be TRBD2 (7 bases). This CDR3 comprises 15 residues. The germline V and J ends were trimmed by 9 bases and 0 bases, with 16 bases remaining between them. The germline V gene has CDR1 SGHRS and CDR2 YFSETQ. This chain's CDR3 is CATSMGGAAKNIQYF. For the CDR3, the DNA is TGCGCCACCTCGATGGGGGGGGCAGCCAAAAACATTCAGTACTTC.

Relative to its sample, this clonotype is medium-sized (0.01 to 0.1%). V usage is TRBV6-2 or TRBV6-3 and J usage is TRBJ2-1; D is unclear. V shed 6 bases and J shed 3 bases, with 6 bases lying between them. The length of the CDR3 is 12 residues. Germline loops: CDR1 MNHEY, CDR2 SVGEGT. Here the CDR3 DNA reads TGTGCCAGCAGGCCTGACTACAATGAGCAGTTCTTC. Translation gives CASRPDYNEQFF.

Only a few counts were recorded for this clonotype. The chain links TRBV12-3 or TRBV12-4 to TRBJ1-6, with D uncertain. V was clipped by 6 bases and J by 6 bases, with 12 bases between them. The length of the CDR3 is 14 residues. The CDR3 DNA sequence: TGTGCCAGCAGCCAGTCTGGGAGTAATTCACCCCTCCACTTT. Amino acid sequence: CASSQSGSNSPLHF.

This clonotype was counted at least ten times. V and J are TRBV27 and TRBJ2-6; D gene ambiguous. Germline V gives CDR1 MNHEY, CDR2 SMNVEV (reference sequence). Deletions cut 8 bases from V and 2 bases from J, with 4 bases between. The length of the CDR3 is 12 residues. The CDR3 DNA reads TGTGCCAGCGGGACTGGGGCCAACGTCCTGACTTTC. Its protein is CASGTGANVLTF.

The rearrangement joins TRBV20-1 to TRBJ2-1; tentatively, D is TRBD1 (6 bases). The CDR3 consists of 15 residues. V was pared by 0 bases and J by 0 bases, with 9 bases between. Germline V gene sequence: CDR1 DFQATT, CDR2 SNEGSKA (reference sequence). In DNA, the CDR3 is TGCAGTGCTAGAGAGGGGGCTAGCTCCTACAATGAGCAGTTCTTC. Its protein is CSAREGASSYNEQFF.

This chain joins TRBV20-1 and TRBJ2-7; tentative D call: TRBD2 (5 bases). The CDR3 has 14 amino acids. The V end was cut by 0 bases, the J end by 0 bases, with 9 bases between. Germline V gives CDR1 DFQATT, CDR2 SNEGSKA (reference sequence). The CDR3: CSARDLGSSYEQYF. In DNA form, the CDR3 reads TGCAGTGCTAGAGATTTGGGGAGCTCCTACGAGCAGTACTTC.

The chain combines TRBV12-3 or TRBV12-4 with TRBJ2-5; D is perhaps TRBD2 (6 bases). The CDR3 runs 14 residues. Trimming shortened V by 3 bases and J by 1 base, and 9 bases separated the two germline ends. CDR3 in DNA: TGTGCCAGCAGTTTCCGAGCGGGCCAAGAGACCCAGTACTTC. Protein sequence: CASSFRAGQETQYF.

This clonotype is labeled as medium-sized. The chain employs TRBV13 and TRBJ1-5; no firm D call. Between the trimmed V and J ends, which lost 0 bases and 4 bases, there was a span of 4 bases. Germline V gene sequence: CDR1 PRHDT, CDR2 FYEKMQ (reference sequence). The length of the CDR3 is 13 residues. In DNA form, the CDR3 reads TGTGCCAGCAGCTTAGGACAAAATCAGCCCCAGCATTTT. Translating gives CASSLGQNQPQHF.

By proportion, this clonotype is medium-sized (0.01 to 0.1%). V is TRBV15 and J is TRBJ2-5; D perhaps matches TRBD1 (5 bases). The CDR3 has 11 amino acids. Germline V lookup: CDR1 LNHNV, CDR2 YYDKDF (reference sequence). V lost 4 bases and J lost 7, with 7 bases in between. DNA for the CDR3: TGTGCCACCAGCAAAAGGGGGACCCAGTACTTC. Translating it yields CATSKRGTQYF.

The chain recombines TRBV28 with TRBJ2-1, with D maybe TRBD2 (6 bases). The germline V and J ends were trimmed by 6 bases and 12 bases, with 24 bases remaining between them. The CDR3 runs to 15 residues. Germline-derived CDR1 and CDR2 are MDHEN and SYDVKM. The CDR3 sequence is CASSSGGSGNSGQFF. CDR3 sequence (DNA): TGTGCCAGCAGCTCAGGAGGCTCCGGTAATAGCGGGCAGTTCTTC.

CDR3 nucleotides: TGTGCCAGCAGCCATTACCGGGCAGGGAACACTGAAGCTTTCTTT. Amino acids: CASSHYRAGNTEAFF. The chain uses TRBV3-1 and TRBJ1-1; D remains ambiguous. Germline-derived CDR1 and CDR2 are LGHDT and YNNKEL (reference sequence). This CDR3 is built from 15 residues. The V gene lost 3 bases and the J gene lost 1 base, with 12 bases spanning the gap.

The chain couples TRBV24-1 to TRBJ2-5; D tentatively fits TRBD1 or TRBD2 (6 bases each). The CDR3 spans 15 residues. Germline V lookup: CDR1 KGHDR, CDR2 SFDVKD. The V end lost 6 bases, the J end lost 2 bases, and 15 bases lay between the germline ends. The CDR3 DNA is TGTGCCACCAGTCGGGGGCTAGCGCAGCAAGAGACCCAGTACTTC. Its protein product is CATSRGLAQQETQYF.

The gene calls are TRBV6-5 and TRBJ2-7, with unresolved D. V lost 6 bases and J 1 base, leaving 10 bases between the germline ends. Germline V CDR1 and CDR2: MNHEY, SVGAGI. CDR3 length: 13 residues. CDR3 loop: CASSPDKSYEQYF. The CDR3 DNA reads TGTGCCAGCAGCCCCGACAAGTCCTACGAGCAGTACTTC.

This clonotype is termed medium-sized. The V gene is TRBV7-2, the J gene TRBJ2-5; weak D call: TRBD2 (7 bases). Trimming removed 4 bases from V and 6 bases from J, with 15 bases in between. Germline V gene lookup returns CDR1 SGHTA and CDR2 FQGNSA. This CDR3 has 14 residues. CDR3 coding DNA: TGTGCCAGCAGCTCCAGGGAGGGGGTAAAGACCCAGTACTTC. Translated: CASSSREGVKTQYF.

This rearrangement joins TRBV29-1 to TRBJ2-7; D is undetermined. Trimming shortened V by 7 bases and J by 4 bases, and 17 bases separated the two germline ends. CDR1 and CDR2 (germline): SQVTM, ANQGSEA. The CDR3 has 13 residues. The chain's CDR3 is CSAAGPSLYEQYF. Written as DNA, the CDR3 is TGCAGCGCGGCCGGGCCCAGTCTATACGAGCAGTACTTC.

The J gene is TRBJ1-4, the V gene TRBV19, with D uncertain. Between the trimmed V and J ends, which lost 3 bases and 9 bases, there was a span of 8 bases. The CDR3 covers 12 residues. CDR1 and CDR2 (germline): LNHDA, SQIVND (reference sequence). CDR3 residues: CASSIPGKKLFF. CDR3 sequence (DNA): TGTGCCAGTAGTATCCCGGGAAAAAAACTGTTTTTT. Complete variable domain (other parts from reference TRBV19 and TRBJ1-4): DGGITQSPKYLFRKEGQNVTLSCEQNLNHDAMYWYRQDPGQGLRLIYYSQIVNDFQKGDIAEGYSVSREKKESFPLTVTSAQKNPTAFYLCASSIPGKKLFFGSGTQLSVL.

This clonotype is classed as medium-sized (0.01 to 0.1%). The chain has TRBV18 and TRBJ1-3, with D possibly matching TRBD1 (6 bases). Germline CDR1 is KGHSH and CDR2 is LQKENI. Trimming removed 6 bases at V and 0 bases at J, with 12 bases between. CDR3 size: 15 residues. The CDR3 region has the DNA TGTGCCAGCTCCCAGACAGGTTCCTCTGGAAACACCATATATTTT. Translated, it gives CASSQTGSSGNTIYF.

The chain links TRBV18 to TRBJ1-2; 7 bases line up with TRBD1. Germline CDR1 KGHSH, CDR2 LQKENI. The CDR3 runs to 14 residues. V was pared by 3 bases and J by 6 bases, with 7 bases of the junction left unmatched. CDR3 sequence (DNA): TGTGCCAGCTCACCGACAGGGACGGAGAATGGCTACACCTTC. Its protein product is CASSPTGTENGYTF.

This clonotype is termed medium-sized (0.01 to 0.1%). The chain is built from TRBV20-1 and TRBJ2-5; D gene ambiguous. V lost 2 bases to trimming and J lost 1 base, with 8 bases between them. The CDR3 length is 13 residues. Germline V gives CDR1 DFQATT, CDR2 SNEGSKA (reference sequence). The CDR3 here is CSARRAAQETQYF. As DNA, the CDR3 is TGCAGTGCTAGACGAGCAGCCCAAGAGACCCAGTACTTC.

This clonotype is termed medium-sized. The V call is TRBV20-1, the J call TRBJ2-3, with D tentatively TRBD2 (5 bases). Trimming shortened V by 5 bases and J by 0 bases, and 6 bases separated the two germline ends. From germline, CDR1 is DFQATT and CDR2 SNEGSKA (reference sequence). The CDR3 length is 12 residues. CDR3 region: CSAGGSTDTQYF. Written as DNA, the CDR3 is TGCAGTGCTGGAGGAAGCACAGATACGCAGTATTTT.

By sample share, this clonotype is medium-sized (0.01 to 0.1%). The rearrangement joins TRBV7-2 to TRBJ2-2, with TRBD1 matching over 8 bases. The trim removed 5 bases at V and 11 bases at J, leaving 7 bases unmatched. The germline V gene encodes CDR1 SGHTA and CDR2 FQGNSA. This CDR3 has 13 residues. CDR3 region: CASSLQTGVELFF. The CDR3 region has the DNA TGTGCCAGCAGCCTCCAGACAGGGGTCGAGCTGTTTTTT.